The 8 T cell receptor beta chains below all came from one sample that was sequenced in a study of cytomegalovirus exposure and HLA in healthy donors. Amplification used 60 Vbeta primers and 13 Jbeta primers. Using immunoSEQ multiplex PCR, the repertoire was profiled, and TCRdb retains in-frame clones only, with some absent. The sample holds about 100,000 clones; approximately 66% are singletons and the top ten take roughly a tenth. Sequencing was carried out using PBMCs. These TCRs come from a man in his forties or fifties in good health and CMV-seropositive.

The chain couples TRBV5-1 to TRBJ2-1, with 12 nucleotides matching TRBD2. This CDR3 has 16 residues. V trimming: 5 bases; J trimming: 3 bases; junction bases outside the gene matches: 6. Germline CDR1 reads SGHRS; CDR2 reads YFSETQ. The CDR3 DNA follows: TGCGCCAGCAGATTACTAGCGGGAGGAATCTACAATGAGCAGTTCTTC. This gives the protein CASRLLAGGIYNEQFF.

V usage is TRBV13 and J usage is TRBJ2-5, with 7 bases fitting TRBD2. From germline, CDR1 is PRHDT and CDR2 FYEKMQ (reference sequence). With V trimmed by 3 bases and J by 0 bases, 7 bases remained unmatched. This CDR3 spans 16 amino acids. CDR3 DNA sequence: TGTGCCAGCAGCTTTGCTAGCGGAGGGAACCAAGAGACCCAGTACTTC. It is translated as CASSFASGGNQETQYF.

The chain links TRBV6-1 to TRBJ2-7; tentatively, D is TRBD1 (5 bases). Germline V gene data show CDR1 as MNHNS and CDR2 as SASEGT. V lost 4 bases and J lost 0, with 19 bases in between. The CDR3 loop spans 17 amino acids. The CDR3 region has the DNA TGTGCCAGCAGTGGGGGCCCCAAACTATTAAGCTCCTACGAGCAGTACGTC. It is translated as CASSGGPKLLSSYEQYV.

This chain connects TRBV7-8 to TRBJ2-2; TRBD2 aligns across 14 bases. CDR1 and CDR2 from the germline V gene are SGHVS and FQNEAQ. There are 19 residues in the CDR3. Trimming removed 5 bases from V and 8 bases from J; junction bases left unmatched: 16. CDR3 in amino acids: CASSPGLAGDGGVWGELFF. As DNA, the CDR3 is TGTGCCAGCAGCCCGGGACTAGCGGGAGATGGGGGGGTTTGGGGGGAGCTGTTTTTT.

The chain links TRBV18 to TRBJ2-2; perhaps TRBD2 as D (6 bases). The V end was cut by 6 bases, the J end by 2 bases, with 16 bases between. CDR1 KGHSH and CDR2 LQKENI come from the germline V gene. This CDR3 has 16 amino acids. The CDR3 reads CASSSEEGRNTGELFF. CDR3 nucleotides: TGTGCCAGCTCTTCGGAGGAGGGTAGAAACACCGGGGAGCTGTTTTTT.

Only a few counts were recorded for this clone. The chain links TRBV30 to TRBJ2-7, with 12 bases identical to TRBD1. With V trimmed by 2 bases and J by 4 bases, 3 bases remained unmatched. The V gene's germline CDR1 is GTSNPN and CDR2 SVGIG (reference sequence). CDR3 size: 14 residues. This chain's CDR3 is CAWSPGQGAYEQYF. The DNA for the CDR3 is TGTGCCTGGAGTCCGGGACAGGGGGCATACGAGCAGTACTTC.

V usage is TRBV27 and J usage is TRBJ1-5; D gene unclear. Germline lookup yields CDR1 MNHEY and CDR2 SMNVEV (reference sequence). This CDR3 contains 15 residues. V was clipped by 3 bases and J by 2 bases, with 11 bases between them. The CDR3 DNA is TGTGCCAGCAGTTTTACCCCTCCGGGCAATCAGCCCCAGCATTTT. Protein: CASSFTPPGNQPQHF.

The table lists this clone with a count of one. CDR3 in amino acids: CASSLAGAGEKLFF. The CDR3 coding sequence is TGTGCCAGCAGCTTGGCAGGGGCGGGCGAAAAACTGTTTTTT. The rearrangement joins TRBV7-9 to TRBJ1-4; perhaps TRBD1 as D (6 bases). The CDR3 is 14 amino acids. V dropped 3 bases and J dropped 8 bases, with 13 bases sitting between them. The V gene's germline CDR1 is SEHNR and CDR2 FQNEAQ (reference sequence).